These T cell receptor beta chains were read from a single sample in a study of shared clonotypes between healthy human individuals. Profiling relied on immunoSEQ multiplex PCR, and the TCRdb table lists in-frame clones only, not all of them. The sample lists 600,000 to 750,000 clones; around 72% were seen once. Sequencing used memory CD4+ T cells sorted from blood. All receptors come from a woman between 25 and 40 years old in good health. The CDR3 runs from the conserved cysteine through the conserved F or W. D genes are given only for firm matches. Part of the rows lack a size; the others show once, few, many or a class for expanded clones.

TRBV30	NA	TRBJ2-1	NA	TGTGCCTGGAGTGTAGCGGACTTGAGCTCCTACAATGAGCAGTTCTTC	CAWSVADLSSYNEQFF
TRBV2	TRBD1	TRBJ1-1	NA	TGTGCCAGCAGTGGATTGGACAGGAGAATGAACACTGAAGCTTTCTTT	CASSGLDRRMNTEAFF
TRBV27	TRBD1	TRBJ2-7	once	TGTGCCAGCAGTCCCCTGGACAGGTCCTACGAGCAGTACTTC	CASSPLDRSYEQYF
TRBV4-1	NA	TRBJ2-5	few	TGCGCCAGCAGCCCAACGCCGGGGAAGGCGTACCAAGAGACCCAGTACTTC	CASSPTPGKAYQETQYF
TRBV2	NA	TRBJ1-1	NA	TGTGCCAGCAGACCAGACAGCGGGGCTTTCTTT	CASRPDSGAFF
TRBV27	NA	TRBJ1-5	NA	TGTGCCAGCAGTTCAGGGAAGTGGAGCAATCAGCCCCAGCATTTT	CASSSGKWSNQPQHF
TRBV2	NA	TRBJ2-7	many	TGTGCCAGCAGTGTAGAGGGGCCCTACGAGCAGTACTTC	CASSVEGPYEQYF
TRBV19	NA	TRBJ2-6	NA	TGTGCCAGTAGGACCGGGAGAGCTGGGGCCAACGTCCTGACTTTC	CASRTGRAGANVLTF
TRBV29-1	TRBD1	TRBJ1-1	NA	TGCAGCGGACGGGACAGCTCAGAAGCTTTCTTT	CSGRDSSEAFF
TRBV6-6	NA	TRBJ1-1	few	TGTGCCAGCAGTTCGTCAGCTAACACTGAAGCTTTCTTT	CASSSSANTEAFF
TRBV19	TRBD1	TRBJ2-7	NA	TGTGCCAGCAAGGACCGGGACAGGGGGTCCGAGCAGTACTTC	CASKDRDRGSEQYF
TRBV5-1	NA	TRBJ2-7	NA	TGCGCCAGCAGCTTGAGAGGGGACGACGAGCAGTACTTC	CASSLRGDDEQYF
TRBV11-2	TRBD2	TRBJ2-7	NA	TGTGCCAGCAGCCAATCGGGACTAGAGATGTACGAGCAGTACTTC	CASSQSGLEMYEQYF